This T cell receptor (beta chain) was obtained from a study of shared clonotypes between healthy human individuals. About the research overall: A couple of female and three male donors aged 18 to 49 were enrolled.

Germline V gene lookup returns CDR1 SGHTA and CDR2 FQGNSA. The germline V and J ends were trimmed by 5 bases and 5 bases, with 7 bases remaining between them. The CDR3 consists of 12 residues. Study-level findings and limits: In a handful of donors, around 5% of naive CD4 clonotypes appeared in common. Sampling was confined to blood; repertoires within tissues likely differ.

Notes on this clone: Its antigen is undetermined.

This table comes from immunoSEQ multiplex PCR, and its TCRdb copy is limited to in-frame clones, with some not included. The sample carries 2.3 million or so clones, about 92% recorded once. Caucasian adults living in Nashville, Tennessee, provided all samples. V usage is TRBV7-2 and J usage is TRBJ1-5, with D unclear. The TCR originated in a man aged 18 to 35 in good health. Some clones in this sample may be carry-over from other donors' samples. Material: naive CD4+ T cells from PBMCs. Subset described: CD45RA+ positively selected. Here the CDR3 DNA reads TGTGCCAGCAGCCAGGATTATCAGCCCCAGCATTTT. Translation gives CASSQDYQPQHF.